Sequencing of this TCR beta chain was carried out in a study of early T cells in non-severe SARS-CoV-2 infection. Across the whole study: It was bulk RNA from unsorted whole blood that was sequenced, and the chains were unpaired.

With 7 bases removed from V and 0 bases from J, the gap between germline ends came to 13 bases. Germline V gene data show CDR1 as SNHLY and CDR2 as FYNNEI. This CDR3 is 15 amino acids long. Study conclusions and caveats: A preference for anti-spike CD8 responses marked VDJdb matching, which missed private and CD4 specificities.

Molecules of cDNA were individually given unique molecular identifiers that were attached to them. TCRdb re-called the 5' RACE reads through MiXCR, storing one row per CDR3 protein. The sample carries about 48,000 distinct CDR3 sequences, 7% to 8% recorded once. For this clonotype: No antigen is known for it.

The genes are TRBV2 and TRBJ1-5; D unresolved. The sample taken for sequencing was whole blood. This TCR was recovered from an adult who was a healthcare worker with PCR-confirmed SARS-CoV-2 infection or an uninfected control (not recorded which). CDR3 sequence reads: CASNTYPYSNQPQHF. The DNA for the CDR3 is TGTGCCAGCAATACGTATCCTTATAGCAATCAGCCCCAGCATTTT.